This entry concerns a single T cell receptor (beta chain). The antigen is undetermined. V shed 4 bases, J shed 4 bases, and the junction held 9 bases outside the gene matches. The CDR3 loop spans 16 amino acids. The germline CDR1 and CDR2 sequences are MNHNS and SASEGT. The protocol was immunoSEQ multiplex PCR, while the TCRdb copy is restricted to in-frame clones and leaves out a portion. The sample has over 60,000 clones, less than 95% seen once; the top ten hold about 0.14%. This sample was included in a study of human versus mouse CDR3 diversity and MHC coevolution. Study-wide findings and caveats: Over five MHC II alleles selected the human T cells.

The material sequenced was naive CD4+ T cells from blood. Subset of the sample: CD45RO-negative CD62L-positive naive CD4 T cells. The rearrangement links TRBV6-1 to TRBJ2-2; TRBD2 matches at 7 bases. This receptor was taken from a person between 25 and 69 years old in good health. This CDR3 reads CASSGLGGGPTGELFF. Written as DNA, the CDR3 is TGTGCCAGCAGTGGCCTAGGCGGGGGTCCCACCGGGGAGCTGTTTTTT.